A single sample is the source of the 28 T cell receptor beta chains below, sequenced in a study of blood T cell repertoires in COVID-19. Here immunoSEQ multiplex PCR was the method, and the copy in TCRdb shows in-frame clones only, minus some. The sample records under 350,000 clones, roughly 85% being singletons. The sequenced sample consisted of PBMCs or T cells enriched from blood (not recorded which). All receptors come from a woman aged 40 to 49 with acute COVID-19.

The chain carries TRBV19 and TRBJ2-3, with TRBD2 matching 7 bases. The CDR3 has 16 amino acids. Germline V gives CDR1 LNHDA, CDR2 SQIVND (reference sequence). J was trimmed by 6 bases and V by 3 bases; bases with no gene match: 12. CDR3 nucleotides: TGTGCCAGTAGTATCGGGATTAAGGTAGCGGGCGATACGCAGTATTTT. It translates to CASSIGIKVAGDTQYF.

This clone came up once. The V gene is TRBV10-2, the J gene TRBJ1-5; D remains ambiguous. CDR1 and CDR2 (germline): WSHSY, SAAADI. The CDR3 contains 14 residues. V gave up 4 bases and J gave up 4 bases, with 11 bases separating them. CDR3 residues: CASSVGGINQPQHF. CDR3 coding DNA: TGCGCCAGCAGTGTTGGAGGTATTAATCAGCCCCAGCATTTT.

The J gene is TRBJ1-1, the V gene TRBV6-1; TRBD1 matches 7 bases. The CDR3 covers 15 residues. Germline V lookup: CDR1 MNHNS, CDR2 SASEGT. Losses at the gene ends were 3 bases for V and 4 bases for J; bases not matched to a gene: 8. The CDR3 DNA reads TGTGCCAGCAGTGAGACAGGGTTCAGGAGCACTGAAGCTTTCTTT. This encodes CASSETGFRSTEAFF.

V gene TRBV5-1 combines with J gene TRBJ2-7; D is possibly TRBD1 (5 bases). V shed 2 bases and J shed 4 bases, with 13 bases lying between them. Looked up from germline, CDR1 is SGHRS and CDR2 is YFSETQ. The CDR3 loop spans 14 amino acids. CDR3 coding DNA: TGCGCCAGCAGCTTACTCTCAGGGCCATACGAGCAGTACTTC. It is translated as CASSLLSGPYEQYF.

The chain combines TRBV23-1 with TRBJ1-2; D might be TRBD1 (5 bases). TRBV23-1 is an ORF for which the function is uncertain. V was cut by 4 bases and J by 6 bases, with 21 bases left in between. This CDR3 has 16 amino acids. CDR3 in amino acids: CASSRVKTREADGYTF. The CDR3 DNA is TGCGCCAGCAGTCGAGTTAAGACCAGGGAGGCGGATGGCTACACCTTC.

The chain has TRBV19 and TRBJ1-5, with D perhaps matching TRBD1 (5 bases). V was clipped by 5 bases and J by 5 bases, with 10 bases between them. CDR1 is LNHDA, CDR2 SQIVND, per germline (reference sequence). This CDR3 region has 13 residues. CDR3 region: CASSSQGYQPQHF. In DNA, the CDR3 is TGTGCCAGTAGTTCCCAGGGTTATCAGCCCCAGCATTTT.

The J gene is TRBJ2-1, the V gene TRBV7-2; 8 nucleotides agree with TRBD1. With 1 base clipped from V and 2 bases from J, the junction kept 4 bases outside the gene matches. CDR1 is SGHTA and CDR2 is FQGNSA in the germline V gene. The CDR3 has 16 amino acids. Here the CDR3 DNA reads TGTGCCAGCAGCTTAGATGGGACAGGCCCCTACAATGAGCAGTTCTTC. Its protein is CASSLDGTGPYNEQFF. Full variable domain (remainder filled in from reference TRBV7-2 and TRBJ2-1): GAGVSQSPSNKVTEKGKDVELRCDPISGHTALYWYRQSLGQGLEFLIYFQGNSAPDKSGLPSDRFSAERTGGSVSTLTIQRTQQEDSAVYLCASSLDGTGPYNEQFFGPGTRLTVL.

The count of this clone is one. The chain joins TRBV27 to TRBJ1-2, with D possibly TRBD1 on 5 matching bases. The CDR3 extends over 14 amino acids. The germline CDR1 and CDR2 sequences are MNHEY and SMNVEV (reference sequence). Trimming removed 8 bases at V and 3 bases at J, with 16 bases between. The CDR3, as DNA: TGTGCCAGCCGCGCCCCAGGGTGGGACTATGGCTACACCTTC. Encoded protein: CASRAPGWDYGYTF.

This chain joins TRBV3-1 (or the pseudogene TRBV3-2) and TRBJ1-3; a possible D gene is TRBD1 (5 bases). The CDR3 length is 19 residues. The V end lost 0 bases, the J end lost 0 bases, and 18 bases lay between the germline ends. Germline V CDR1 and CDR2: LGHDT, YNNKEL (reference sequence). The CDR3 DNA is TGTGCCAGCAGCCAAGATCGTGCAGGGCTCCACGACTCTGGAAACACCATATATTTT. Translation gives CASSQDRAGLHDSGNTIYF.

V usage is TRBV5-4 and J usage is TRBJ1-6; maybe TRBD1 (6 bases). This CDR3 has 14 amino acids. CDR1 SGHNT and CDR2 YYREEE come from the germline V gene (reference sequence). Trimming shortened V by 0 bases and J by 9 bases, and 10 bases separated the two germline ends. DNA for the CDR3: TGTGCCAGCAGCTTGGAGGGGGACCGTTCACCCCTCCACTTT. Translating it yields CASSLEGDRSPLHF. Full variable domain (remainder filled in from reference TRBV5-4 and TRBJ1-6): ETGVTQSPTHLIKTRGQQVTLRCSSQSGHNTVSWYQQALGQGPQFIFQYYREEENGRGNFPPRFSGLQFPNYSSELNVNALELDDSALYLCASSLEGDRSPLHFGNGTRLTVT.

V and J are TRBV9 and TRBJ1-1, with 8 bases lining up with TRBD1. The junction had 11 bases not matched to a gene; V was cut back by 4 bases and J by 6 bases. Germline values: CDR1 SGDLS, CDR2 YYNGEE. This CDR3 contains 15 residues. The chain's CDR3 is CASSRLGQGGSEAFF. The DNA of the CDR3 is TGTGCCAGCAGCCGCCTCGGACAGGGCGGTTCTGAAGCTTTCTTT.

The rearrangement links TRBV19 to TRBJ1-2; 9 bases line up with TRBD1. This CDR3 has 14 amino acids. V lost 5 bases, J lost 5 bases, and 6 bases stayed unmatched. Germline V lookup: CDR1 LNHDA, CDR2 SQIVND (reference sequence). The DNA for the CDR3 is TGTGCCAGTAGTCCCGGACAGGGGCCTTATGGCTACACCTTC. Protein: CASSPGQGPYGYTF. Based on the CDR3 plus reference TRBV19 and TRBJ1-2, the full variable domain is DGGITQSPKYLFRKEGQNVTLSCEQNLNHDAMYWYRQDPGQGLRLIYYSQIVNDFQKGDIAEGYSVSREKKESFPLTVTSAQKNPTAFYLCASSPGQGPYGYTFGSGTRLTVV.

DNA of the CDR3: TGCGCCAGCAGCTTTGACGGACAGAAAAATGAAAAACTGTTTTTT. Protein product: CASSFDGQKNEKLFF. The chain is built from TRBV5-1 and TRBJ1-4; D may be TRBD1 (6 bases). CDR1 and CDR2 from the germline V gene are SGHRS and YFSETQ. The CDR3 length is 15 residues. Trimming removed 2 bases from V and 5 bases from J, with 13 bases in between.

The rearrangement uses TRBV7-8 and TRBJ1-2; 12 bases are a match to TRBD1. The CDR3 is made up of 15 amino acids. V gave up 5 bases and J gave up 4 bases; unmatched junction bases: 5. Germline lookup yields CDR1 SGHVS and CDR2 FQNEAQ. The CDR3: CASSRGTGGGYGYTF. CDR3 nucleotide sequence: TGTGCCAGCAGCCGAGGGACAGGGGGCGGCTATGGCTACACCTTC.

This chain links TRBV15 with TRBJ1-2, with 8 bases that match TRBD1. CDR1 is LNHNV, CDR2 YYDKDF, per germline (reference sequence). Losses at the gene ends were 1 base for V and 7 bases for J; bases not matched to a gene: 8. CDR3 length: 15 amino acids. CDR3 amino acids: CATSRVGRGHPGYTF. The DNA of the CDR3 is TGTGCCACCAGCAGAGTAGGCAGGGGGCACCCTGGCTACACCTTC.

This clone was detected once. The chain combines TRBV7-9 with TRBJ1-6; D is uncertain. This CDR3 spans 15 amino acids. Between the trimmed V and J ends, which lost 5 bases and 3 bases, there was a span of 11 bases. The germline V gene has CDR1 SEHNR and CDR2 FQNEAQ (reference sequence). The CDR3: CASSPREGYNSPLHF. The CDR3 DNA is TGTGCCAGCAGCCCGCGGGAGGGCTATAATTCACCCCTCCACTTT. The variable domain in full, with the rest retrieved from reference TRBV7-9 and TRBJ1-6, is DTGVSQNPRHKITKRGQNVTFRCDPISEHNRLYWYRQTLGQGPEFLTYFQNEAQLEKSRLLSDRFSAERPKGSFSTLEIQRTEQGDSAMYLCASSPREGYNSPLHFGNGTRLTVT.

The DNA for the CDR3 is TGTGCCAGCAGTTTACGCCCGGGGAGCGGGAGTCGGGAGACCCAGTACTTC. As protein: CASSLRPGSGSRETQYF. The chain has TRBV27 and TRBJ2-5, with 8 nucleotides matching TRBD2. The J segment lost 5 bases and the V segment lost 2 bases, leaving 13 bases of the junction unmatched. There are 17 residues in the CDR3. Germline CDR1 reads MNHEY; CDR2 reads SMNVEV (reference sequence).

The CDR3 nucleotides read TGCGCCAGCAGTGGCAGGGGGCCGAGTAACACTGAAGCTTTCTTT. Protein: CASSGRGPSNTEAFF. The chain couples TRBV5-1 to TRBJ1-1, with TRBD1 matching 8 bases. The CDR3 contains 15 residues. Trimming removed 5 bases from V and 2 bases from J; junction bases left unmatched: 8. Germline values: CDR1 SGHRS, CDR2 YFSETQ.

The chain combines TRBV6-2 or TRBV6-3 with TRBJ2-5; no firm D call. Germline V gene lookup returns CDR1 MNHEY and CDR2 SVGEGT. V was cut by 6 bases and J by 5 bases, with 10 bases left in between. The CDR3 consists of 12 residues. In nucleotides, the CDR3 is TGTGCCAGCAGCCGGCCCGGGGAGACCCAGTACTTC. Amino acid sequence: CASSRPGETQYF.

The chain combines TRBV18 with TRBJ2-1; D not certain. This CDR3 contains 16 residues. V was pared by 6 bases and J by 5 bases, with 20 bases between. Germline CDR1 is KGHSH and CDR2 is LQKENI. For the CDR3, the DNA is TGTGCCAGCTCGCCTAGATCCAACCCTACCGACAATGAGCAGTTCTTC. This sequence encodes CASSPRSNPTDNEQFF.

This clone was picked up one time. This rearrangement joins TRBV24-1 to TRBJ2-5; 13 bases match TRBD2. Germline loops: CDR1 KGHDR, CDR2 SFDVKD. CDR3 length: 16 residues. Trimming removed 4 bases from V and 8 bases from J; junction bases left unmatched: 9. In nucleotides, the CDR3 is TGTGCCACCAGTGACCGGACTAGCGGGGGAAAGGTCACCCAGTACTTC. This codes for CATSDRTSGGKVTQYF.

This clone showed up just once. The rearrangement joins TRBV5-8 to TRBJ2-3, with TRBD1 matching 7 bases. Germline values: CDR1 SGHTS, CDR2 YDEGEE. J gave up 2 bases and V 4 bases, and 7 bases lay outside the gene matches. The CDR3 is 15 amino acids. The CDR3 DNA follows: TGTGCCAGCAGCCTCTCCAGGGGGTCCACAGATACGCAGTATTTT. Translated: CASSLSRGSTDTQYF.

Here the CDR3 DNA reads TGTGCCAGCAAGGGAGTCGCCTACGAGCAGTACTTC. Protein product: CASKGVAYEQYF. The chain has TRBV28 and TRBJ2-7; a possible D gene is TRBD2 (5 bases). Trimming shortened V by 7 bases and J by 2 bases, and 9 bases separated the two germline ends. The CDR3 covers 12 residues. CDR1 and CDR2 from the germline V gene are MDHEN and SYDVKM.

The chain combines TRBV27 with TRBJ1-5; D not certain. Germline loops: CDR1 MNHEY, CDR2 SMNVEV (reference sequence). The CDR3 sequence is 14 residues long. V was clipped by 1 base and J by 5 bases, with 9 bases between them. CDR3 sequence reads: CASSLYSGDQPQHF. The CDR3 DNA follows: TGTGCCAGCAGTTTATATTCCGGGGATCAGCCCCAGCATTTT.

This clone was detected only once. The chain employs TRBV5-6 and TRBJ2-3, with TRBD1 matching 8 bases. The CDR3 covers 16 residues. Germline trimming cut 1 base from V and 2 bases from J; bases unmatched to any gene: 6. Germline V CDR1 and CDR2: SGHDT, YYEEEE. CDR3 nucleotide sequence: TGTGCCAGCAGCTTGTTCACAGGGGGTGACACAGATACGCAGTATTTT. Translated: CASSLFTGGDTDTQYF.

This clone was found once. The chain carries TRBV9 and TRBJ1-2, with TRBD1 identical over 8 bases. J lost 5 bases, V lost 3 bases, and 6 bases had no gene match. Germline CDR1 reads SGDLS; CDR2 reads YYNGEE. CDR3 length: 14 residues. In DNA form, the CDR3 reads TGTGCCAGCAGCGCTGGGACAGGAGTATATGGCTACACCTTC. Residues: CASSAGTGVYGYTF. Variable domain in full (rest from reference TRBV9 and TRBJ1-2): DSGVTQTPKHLITATGQRVTLRCSPRSGDLSVYWYQQSLDQGLQFLIQYYNGEERAKGNILERFSAQQFPDLHSELNLSSLELGDSALYFCASSAGTGVYGYTFGSGTRLTVV.

The CDR3 spells CASSPRTRDRGLEAFF. The CDR3 DNA reads TGTGCCAGCAGCCCGAGGACCCGGGACAGGGGGTTAGAGGCTTTCTTT. The gene calls are TRBV7-9 and TRBJ1-1, with 11 bases that match TRBD1. Germline V CDR1 and CDR2: SEHNR, FQNEAQ (reference sequence). The CDR3 has 16 amino acids. The V segment lost 5 bases and the J segment 11 bases; nucleotides outside the gene matches: 16. Full variable domain (remainder filled in from reference TRBV7-9 and TRBJ1-1): DTGVSQNPRHKITKRGQNVTFRCDPISEHNRLYWYRQTLGQGPEFLTYFQNEAQLEKSRLLSDRFSAERPKGSFSTLEIQRTEQGDSAMYLCASSPRTRDRGLEAFFGQGTRLTVV.

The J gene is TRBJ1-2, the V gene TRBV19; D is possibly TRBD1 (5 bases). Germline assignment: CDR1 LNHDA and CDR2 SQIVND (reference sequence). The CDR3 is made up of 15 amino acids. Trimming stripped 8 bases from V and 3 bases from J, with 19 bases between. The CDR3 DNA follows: TGTGCCAGTTCTAGCCCAAGGCGGGGGTACTATGGCTACACCTTC. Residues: CASSSPRRGYYGYTF.